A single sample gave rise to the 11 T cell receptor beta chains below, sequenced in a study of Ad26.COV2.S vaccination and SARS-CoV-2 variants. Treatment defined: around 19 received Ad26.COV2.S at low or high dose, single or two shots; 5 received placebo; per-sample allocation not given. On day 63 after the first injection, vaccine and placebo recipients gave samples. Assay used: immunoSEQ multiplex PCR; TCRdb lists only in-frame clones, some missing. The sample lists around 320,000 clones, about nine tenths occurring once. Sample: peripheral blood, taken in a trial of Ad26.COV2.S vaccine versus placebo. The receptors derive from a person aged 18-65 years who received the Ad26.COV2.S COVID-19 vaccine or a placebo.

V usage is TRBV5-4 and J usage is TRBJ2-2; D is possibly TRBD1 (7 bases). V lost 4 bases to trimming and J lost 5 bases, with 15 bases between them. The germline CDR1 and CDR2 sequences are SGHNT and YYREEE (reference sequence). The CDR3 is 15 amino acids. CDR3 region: CASSQTGAGTGELFF. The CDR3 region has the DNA TGTGCCAGCAGCCAAACAGGGGCGGGGACCGGGGAGCTGTTTTTT.

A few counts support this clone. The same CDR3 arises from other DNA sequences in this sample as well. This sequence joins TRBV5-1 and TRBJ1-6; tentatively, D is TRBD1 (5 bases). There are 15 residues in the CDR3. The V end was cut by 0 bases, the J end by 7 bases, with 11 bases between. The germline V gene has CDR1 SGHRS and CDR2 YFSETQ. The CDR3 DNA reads TGCGCCAGCAGCTTGGAAGGGGCGGACAATTCACCCCTCCACTTT. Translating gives CASSLEGADNSPLHF.

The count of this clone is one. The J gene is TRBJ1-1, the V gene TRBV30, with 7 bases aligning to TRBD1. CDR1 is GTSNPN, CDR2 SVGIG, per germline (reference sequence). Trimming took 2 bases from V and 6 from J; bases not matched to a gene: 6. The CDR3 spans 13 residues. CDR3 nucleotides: TGTGCCTGGAGTCTCTTACAGGGGTCTGAAGCTTTCTTT. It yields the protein CAWSLLQGSEAFF.

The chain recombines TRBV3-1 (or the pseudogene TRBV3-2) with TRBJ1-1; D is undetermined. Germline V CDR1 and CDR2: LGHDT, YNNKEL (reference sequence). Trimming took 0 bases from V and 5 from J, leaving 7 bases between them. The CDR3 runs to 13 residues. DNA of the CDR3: TGTGCCAGCAGCCAAGATCAACAGACTGAAGCTTTCTTT. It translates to CASSQDQQTEAFF.

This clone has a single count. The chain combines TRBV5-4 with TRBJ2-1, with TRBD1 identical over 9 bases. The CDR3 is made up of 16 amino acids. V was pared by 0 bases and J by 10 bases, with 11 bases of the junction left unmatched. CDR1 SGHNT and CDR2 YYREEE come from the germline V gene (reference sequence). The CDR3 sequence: CASSLGSGQGIKEQFF. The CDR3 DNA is TGTGCCAGCAGCTTGGGGTCAGGACAGGGGATCAAGGAGCAGTTCTTC. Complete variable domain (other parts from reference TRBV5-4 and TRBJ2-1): ETGVTQSPTHLIKTRGQQVTLRCSSQSGHNTVSWYQQALGQGPQFIFQYYREEENGRGNFPPRFSGLQFPNYSSELNVNALELDDSALYLCASSLGSGQGIKEQFFGPGTRLTVL.

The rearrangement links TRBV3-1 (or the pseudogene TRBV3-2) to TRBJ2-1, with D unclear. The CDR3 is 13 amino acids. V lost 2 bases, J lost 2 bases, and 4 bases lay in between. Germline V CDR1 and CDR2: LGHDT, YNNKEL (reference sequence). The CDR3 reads CASSQLAYNEQFF. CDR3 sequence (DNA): TGTGCCAGCAGCCAACTAGCCTACAATGAGCAGTTCTTC.

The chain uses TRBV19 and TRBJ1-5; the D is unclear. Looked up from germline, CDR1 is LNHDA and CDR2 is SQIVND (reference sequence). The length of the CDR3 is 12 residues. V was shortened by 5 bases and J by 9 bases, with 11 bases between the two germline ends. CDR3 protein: CASSLTTGPQHF. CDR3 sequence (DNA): TGTGCCAGTAGTCTAACAACGGGGCCCCAGCATTTT. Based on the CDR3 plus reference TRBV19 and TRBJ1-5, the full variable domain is DGGITQSPKYLFRKEGQNVTLSCEQNLNHDAMYWYRQDPGQGLRLIYYSQIVNDFQKGDIAEGYSVSREKKESFPLTVTSAQKNPTAFYLCASSLTTGPQHFGDGTRLSIL.

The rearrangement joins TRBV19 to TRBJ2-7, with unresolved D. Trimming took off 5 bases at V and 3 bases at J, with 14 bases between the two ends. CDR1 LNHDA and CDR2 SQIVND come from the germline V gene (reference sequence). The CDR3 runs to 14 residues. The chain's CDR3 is CASSAAISDYEQYF. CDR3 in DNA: TGTGCCAGTAGTGCGGCCATCTCGGACTACGAGCAGTACTTC.

The CDR3 DNA reads TGTGCCAGCAGTCCGGGGCGCCTTCCAGATACGCAGTATTTT. Protein sequence: CASSPGRLPDTQYF. V is TRBV9 and J is TRBJ2-3; possibly TRBD1 or TRBD2 for D (5 bases each). CDR1 is SGDLS and CDR2 is YYNGEE in the germline V gene. The CDR3 has 14 residues. V lost 5 bases and J lost 4, with 14 bases in between. Looking up the rest from reference TRBV9 and TRBJ2-3 gives the full variable domain: DSGVTQTPKHLITATGQRVTLRCSPRSGDLSVYWYQQSLDQGLQFLIQYYNGEERAKGNILERFSAQQFPDLHSELNLSSLELGDSALYFCASSPGRLPDTQYFGPGTRLTVL.

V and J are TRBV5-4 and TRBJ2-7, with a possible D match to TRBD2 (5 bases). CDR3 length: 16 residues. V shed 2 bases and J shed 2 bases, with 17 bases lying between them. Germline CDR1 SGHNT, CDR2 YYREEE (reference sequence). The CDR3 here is CASSLSFSGIAYEQYF. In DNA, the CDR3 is TGTGCCAGCAGCTTAAGTTTTTCGGGGATAGCCTACGAGCAGTACTTC.

The CDR3 reads CASSLASAGEKLFF. The DNA for the CDR3 is TGTGCCAGCAGCTTGGCTTCCGCGGGTGAAAAACTGTTTTTT. The gene calls are TRBV5-6 and TRBJ1-4; D remains unclear. The V gene's germline CDR1 is SGHDT and CDR2 YYEEEE. Trimming shortened V by 0 bases and J by 7 bases, and 10 bases separated the two germline ends. The CDR3 contains 14 residues.